The entry below gives a single TCR beta chain sequence along with its context. Its cognate antigen is unknown. Only in-frame clones appear in the TCRdb table, and some are missing; sequencing was by immunoSEQ multiplex PCR. The data contain roughly 85,000 clones, about 85% of them singletons. This specimen belongs to a study of glioma-infiltrating T cells after dendritic cell vaccination. Study in general: Patients had newly diagnosed or recurrent glioblastoma and received dendritic cell vaccines. Whole-study findings and limits: Higher pretreatment TIL content predicted longer progression-free time and survival.

The CDR3 is 18 residues long. The time point here: after dendritic cell vaccination, including at tumor progression/relapse. Only patients with spare fresh-frozen tumor and over two years of follow-up were included. The sample was blood, taken after dendritic cell vaccination. The clonotype comes from a human donor with glioblastoma. The J gene is TRBJ2-1, the V gene TRBV21-1; the table's D call, TRBD2, has no DNA check behind it. TRBV21-1 is listed as a pseudogene. In DNA form, the CDR3 reads TGTGCCAGCAGCAGTACCTCCTCCAGCGGGGGGCCCTACAATGAGCAGTTCTTC. Translated: CASSSTSSSGGPYNEQFF.